These 20 T cell receptor beta chains share one sample of origin, sequenced in a study of regulatory T cells in long-lasting Graves disease. The time point denotes: persistent/refractory GD, antithyroid drugs over 5 years with positive TRAb. PBMC RNA was the source of the TCR library. CDR3-region Arm-PCR and iRepertoire HTBI primers produced the TCR beta libraries. A single record per CDR3 protein comes from TCRdb applying MiXCR to the multiplex PCR reads. This sample carries roughly 500,000 distinct CDR3 sequences, 20% to 25% of them seen once, and the ten largest clones take roughly 6.9%. Here the sequenced sample was peripheral blood mononuclear cells (PBMCs), taken when the disease was refractory, from a patient treated with antithyroid drugs. These receptors were taken from a female donor with Graves disease.

This clonotype was counted a single time. This chain connects TRBV5-1 to TRBJ2-3, with D possibly matching TRBD1 (5 bases). The CDR3 is 14 residues long. Germline V lookup: CDR1 SGHRS, CDR2 YFSETQ. The ends were cut back, 4 bases at V and 6 bases at J, with 15 bases in the middle. The CDR3 here is CASSPRARQDTQYF. Here the CDR3 DNA reads TGCGCCAGCAGCCCGCGAGCCCGACAGGATACGCAGTATTTT.

The CDR3 loop reads CASSDSEEWQYF. The CDR3, as DNA: TGTGCCAGCAGTGACTCTGAGGAATGGCAGTACTTC. The genes are TRBV6-4 and TRBJ2-7; D is undetermined. The germline CDR1 and CDR2 sequences are MRHNA and SNTAGT. V was clipped by 0 bases and J by 9 bases, with 9 bases between them. The CDR3 has 12 amino acids.

The chain has TRBV6-1 and TRBJ1-4; 10 bases fit TRBD1. The V and J ends lost 8 bases and 9 bases, in that order; junction bases with no gene match: 9. The CDR3 covers 14 residues. Per germline, CDR1 MNHNS and CDR2 SASEGT. This CDR3 reads CASSRTGGTKKLFF. In DNA, the CDR3 is TGTGCCAGCTCCCGGACAGGGGGTACGAAAAAACTGTTTTTT.

There are many counts of this clonotype. Written as DNA, the CDR3 is TGTGCCAGCAGTTTAAACGGTGTGGACACTGAAGCTTTCTTT. Residues: CASSLNGVDTEAFF. This rearrangement joins TRBV28 to TRBJ1-1; D is ambiguous. The CDR3 length is 14 residues. Germline CDR1 reads MDHEN; CDR2 reads SYDVKM. V gave up 2 bases and J gave up 3 bases, with 10 bases separating them. Combining the CDR3 with reference TRBV28 and TRBJ1-1 gives the whole variable domain DVKVTQSSRYLVKRTGEKVFLECVQDMDHENMFWYRQDPGLGLRLIYFSYDVKMKEKGDIPEGYSVSREKKERFSLILESASTNQTSMYLCASSLNGVDTEAFFGQGTRLTVV.

The rearrangement links TRBV20-1 to TRBJ2-5, with D unresolved. V was pared by 4 bases and J by 4 bases, with 16 bases between. This CDR3 comprises 14 residues. Germline CDR1 reads DFQATT; CDR2 reads SNEGSKA (reference sequence). CDR3 bases: TGCAGTGCTATCTGGTCGGCAAGCCGAGAGACCCAGTACTTC. Residues: CSAIWSASRETQYF.

This clonotype has ten or more counts. CDR3 sequence: CASSLTGGIYYGYTF. CDR3 DNA: TGTGCCAGCAGTCTTACAGGGGGCATTTACTATGGCTACACCTTC. The genes are TRBV2 and TRBJ1-2; 9 bases match TRBD1. Losses at the gene ends were 5 bases for V and 3 bases for J; bases not matched to a gene: 7. Per the germline V gene, CDR1 is SNHLY and CDR2 is FYNNEI. The CDR3 has 15 amino acids. The whole variable domain, remainder taken from reference TRBV2 and TRBJ1-2, is EPEVTQTPSHQVTQMGQEVILRCVPISNHLYFYWYRQILGQKVEFLVSFYNNEISEKSEIFDDQFSVERPDGSNFTLKIRSTKLEDSAMYFCASSLTGGIYYGYTFGSGTRLTVV.

The genes are TRBV5-1 and TRBJ1-2, with 8 bases that match TRBD1. Germline CDR1 and CDR2: SGHRS and YFSETQ. The length of the CDR3 is 15 residues. With V trimmed by 3 bases and J by 4 bases, 8 bases remained unmatched. CDR3 nucleotide sequence: TGCGCCAGCAGCTCTGGACAGGGAGATCTCTATGGCTACACCTTC. Translating gives CASSSGQGDLYGYTF.

This clonotype was counted at least ten times. This rearrangement joins TRBV12-3 or TRBV12-4 to TRBJ1-1; 9 positions agree with TRBD1. The CDR3 runs to 14 residues. Trimming at V came to 5 bases and at J to 6 bases, leaving 7 bases not matched to a gene. CDR3 DNA sequence: TGTGCCAGCAGTCTGGGGACAGGGATGGCTGAAGCTTTCTTT. As protein: CASSLGTGMAEAFF.

The chain is built from TRBV20-1 and TRBJ1-2; a weak D match, TRBD1 (5 bases). CDR1 DFQATT and CDR2 SNEGSKA come from the germline V gene (reference sequence). The CDR3 is made up of 14 amino acids. Trimming shortened V by 0 bases and J by 5 bases, and 13 bases separated the two germline ends. CDR3 loop: CSAREIQGWYGYTF. Here the CDR3 DNA reads TGCAGTGCTAGAGAGATCCAGGGTTGGTATGGCTACACCTTC.

This clonotype was seen ten or more times. The DNA of the CDR3 is TGTGCCAGCAGCCAAGGGACAGACGACTATGGCTACACCTTC. Protein sequence: CASSQGTDDYGYTF. The chain joins TRBV3-1 to TRBJ1-2; the D gene is possibly TRBD1 (6 bases). The CDR3 is made up of 14 amino acids. Germline values: CDR1 LGHDT, CDR2 YNNKEL (reference sequence). V was clipped by 1 base and J by 3 bases, with 9 bases between them.

This clonotype occurred a few times. V gene TRBV3-1 combines with J gene TRBJ2-2; TRBD2 might be the D (5 bases). In germline, CDR1 is LGHDT, CDR2 YNNKEL (reference sequence). Trimming pared 1 base from V and 2 bases from J, leaving 8 bases between. This CDR3 spans 15 amino acids. The DNA for the CDR3 is TGTGCCAGCAGCCAAGGGCTAGCTAACACCGGGGAGCTGTTTTTT. Residues: CASSQGLANTGELFF.

The rearrangement joins TRBV19 to TRBJ2-7; TRBD1 might be the D (5 bases). Deletions cut 5 bases from V and 0 bases from J, with 11 bases between. CDR3 length: 14 amino acids. Germline lookup yields CDR1 LNHDA and CDR2 SQIVND (reference sequence). CDR3 bases: TGTGCCAGTAGTGCCCGACAGAGCTCCTACGAGCAGTACTTC. This translates into CASSARQSSYEQYF. The variable domain in full, completed from reference TRBV19 and TRBJ2-7, reads DGGITQSPKYLFRKEGQNVTLSCEQNLNHDAMYWYRQDPGQGLRLIYYSQIVNDFQKGDIAEGYSVSREKKESFPLTVTSAQKNPTAFYLCASSARQSSYEQYFGPGTRLTVT.

V usage is TRBV29-1 and J usage is TRBJ1-3; 8 positions match TRBD1. Germline CDR1 is SQVTM and CDR2 is ANQGSEA. V lost 4 bases and J lost 5; bases outside the gene matches: 7. The CDR3 contains 14 residues. For the CDR3, the DNA is TGCAGCGTTGCAGGGGGCGACGGAAGAAACACCATATATTTT. This sequence encodes CSVAGGDGRNTIYF.

The chain employs TRBV18 and TRBJ1-1; D is possibly TRBD1 (6 bases). This CDR3 spans 12 amino acids. The ends were cut back, 3 bases at V and 11 bases at J, with 13 bases in the middle. Germline loops: CDR1 KGHSH, CDR2 LQKENI. CDR3 region: CASSPGARSAFF. In DNA form, the CDR3 reads TGTGCCAGCTCACCGGGGGCCCGGTCGGCTTTCTTT.

In its sample, this clonotype was seen a few times. The rearrangement links TRBV29-1 to TRBJ2-7; D not certain. Trimming took 6 bases from V and 4 from J, leaving 13 bases between them. Looked up from germline, CDR1 is SQVTM and CDR2 is ANQGSEA. This CDR3 region has 12 residues. CDR3 sequence: CSVPSDGYEQYF. The DNA of the CDR3 is TGCAGCGTCCCATCGGACGGTTACGAGCAGTACTTC.

This clonotype was picked up many times. The CDR3 DNA reads TGTGCCAGCAGTTCGGTTGGCAATCAGCCCCAGCATTTT. This sequence encodes CASSSVGNQPQHF. The chain joins TRBV12-3 or TRBV12-4 to TRBJ1-5; D is unclear. The ends were cut back, 4 bases at V and 2 bases at J, with 6 bases in the middle. The CDR3 extends over 13 amino acids.

The chain carries TRBV19 and TRBJ1-1; D possibly corresponds to TRBD1 (6 bases). The CDR3 is 15 residues long. Germline CDR1 is LNHDA and CDR2 is SQIVND (reference sequence). The ends were cut back, 7 bases at V and 1 base at J, with 16 bases in the middle. The CDR3 DNA sequence: TGTGCCAGTACCTTGCGGGGGGCTCCGAACACTGAAGCTTTCTTT. Its translation is CASTLRGAPNTEAFF.

This clonotype was counted only a few times. The chain couples TRBV28 to TRBJ2-1; no clear D gene. CDR1 MDHEN and CDR2 SYDVKM come from the germline V gene. Trimming took 4 bases from V and 3 from J, leaving 16 bases between them. CDR3 length: 16 amino acids. This CDR3 is CASSSDGEILYNEQFF. CDR3 sequence (DNA): TGTGCCAGCAGTTCGGACGGAGAGATTCTCTACAATGAGCAGTTCTTC.

The J gene is TRBJ2-7, the V gene TRBV7-9; TRBD1 matches 8 bases. Germline V gene data show CDR1 as SEHNR and CDR2 as FQNEAQ (reference sequence). Losses at the gene ends were 6 bases for V and 5 bases for J; bases not matched to a gene: 12. The CDR3 totals 15 residues. For the CDR3, the DNA is TGTGCCAGCAGTTTTTTGACAGGGGTCATCCACGAGCAGTACTTC. Its translation is CASSFLTGVIHEQYF.

This clonotype has more than one count but fewer than ten. The V and J genes are TRBV9 and TRBJ1-4; 11 nucleotides agree with TRBD1. Per germline, CDR1 SGDLS and CDR2 YYNGEE. CDR3 length: 17 residues. The trim removed 3 bases at V and 8 bases at J, leaving 12 bases unmatched. The CDR3 is CASSAQDRGRMEEKLFF. DNA for the CDR3: TGTGCCAGCAGCGCCCAGGACAGGGGGCGAATGGAAGAAAAACTGTTTTTT.